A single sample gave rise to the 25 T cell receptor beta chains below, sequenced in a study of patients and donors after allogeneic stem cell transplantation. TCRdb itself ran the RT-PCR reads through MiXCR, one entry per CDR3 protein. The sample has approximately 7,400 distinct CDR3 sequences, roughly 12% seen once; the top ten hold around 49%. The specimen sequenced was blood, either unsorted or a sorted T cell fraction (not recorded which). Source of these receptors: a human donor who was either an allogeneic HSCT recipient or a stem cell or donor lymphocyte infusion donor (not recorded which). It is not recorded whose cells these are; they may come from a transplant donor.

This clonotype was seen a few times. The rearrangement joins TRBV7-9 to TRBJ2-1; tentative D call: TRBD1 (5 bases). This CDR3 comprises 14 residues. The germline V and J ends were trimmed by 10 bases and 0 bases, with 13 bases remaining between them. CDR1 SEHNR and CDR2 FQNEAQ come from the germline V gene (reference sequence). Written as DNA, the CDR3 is TGTGCCAACGCCCAAGGGGCCTCCTACAATGAGCAGTTCTTC. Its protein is CANAQGASYNEQFF.

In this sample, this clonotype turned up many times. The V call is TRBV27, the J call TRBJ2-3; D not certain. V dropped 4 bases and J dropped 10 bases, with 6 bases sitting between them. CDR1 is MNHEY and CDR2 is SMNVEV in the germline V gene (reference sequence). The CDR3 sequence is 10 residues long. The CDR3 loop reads CASSSGAQYF. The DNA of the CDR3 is TGTGCCAGCAGTTCCGGCGCGCAGTATTTT.

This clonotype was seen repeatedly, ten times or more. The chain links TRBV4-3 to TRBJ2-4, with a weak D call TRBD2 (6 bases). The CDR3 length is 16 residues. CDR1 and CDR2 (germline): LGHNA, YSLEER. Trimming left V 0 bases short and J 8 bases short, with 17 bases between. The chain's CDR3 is CASSQDTGTYVHIQYF. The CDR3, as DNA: TGCGCCAGCAGCCAAGATACCGGGACTTACGTACACATTCAGTACTTC.

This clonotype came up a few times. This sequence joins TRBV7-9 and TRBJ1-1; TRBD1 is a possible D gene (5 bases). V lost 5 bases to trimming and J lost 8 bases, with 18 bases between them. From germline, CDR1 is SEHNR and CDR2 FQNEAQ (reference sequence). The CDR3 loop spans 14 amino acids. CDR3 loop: CASSLAGRKYEAFF. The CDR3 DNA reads TGTGCCAGCAGCCTTGCAGGGAGAAAATACGAAGCTTTCTTT.

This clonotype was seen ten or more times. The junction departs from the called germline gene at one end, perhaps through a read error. The CDR3 reads CASSFLAPF. In nucleotides, the CDR3 is TGTGCCAGCAGCTTCCTGGCGCCCTTC. This sequence joins TRBV5-5 and TRBJ2-1, with D uncertain. Germline loops: CDR1 SGHKS, CDR2 YYEKEE (reference sequence). The CDR3 loop spans 9 amino acids.

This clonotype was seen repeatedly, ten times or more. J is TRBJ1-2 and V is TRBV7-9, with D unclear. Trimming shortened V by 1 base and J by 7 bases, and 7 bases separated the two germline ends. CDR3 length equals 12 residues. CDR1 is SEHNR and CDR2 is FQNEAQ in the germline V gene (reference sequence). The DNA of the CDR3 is TGTGCCAGCAGCTTAGATCCCTCTGGCTACACCTTC. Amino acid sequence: CASSLDPSGYTF.

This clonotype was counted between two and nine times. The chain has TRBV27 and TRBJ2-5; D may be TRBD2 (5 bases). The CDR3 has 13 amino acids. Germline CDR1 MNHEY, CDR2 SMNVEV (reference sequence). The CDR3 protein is CLCAAGPRETQYF. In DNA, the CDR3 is TGTCTCTGCGCGGCGGGCCCTAGGGAGACCCAGTACTTC.

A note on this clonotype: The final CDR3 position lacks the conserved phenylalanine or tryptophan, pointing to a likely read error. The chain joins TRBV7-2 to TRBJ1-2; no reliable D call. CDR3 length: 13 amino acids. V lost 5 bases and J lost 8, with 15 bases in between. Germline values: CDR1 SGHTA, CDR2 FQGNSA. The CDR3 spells CASSGLAPPGYTI. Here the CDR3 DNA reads TGTGCCAGCAGCGGACTAGCACCTCCCGGCTACACCATC.

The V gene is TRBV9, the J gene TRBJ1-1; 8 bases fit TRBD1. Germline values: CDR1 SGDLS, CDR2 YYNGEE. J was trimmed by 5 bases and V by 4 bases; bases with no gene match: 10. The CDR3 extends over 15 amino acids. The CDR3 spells CASSPRHQGATEAFF. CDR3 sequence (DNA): TGTGCCAGCAGCCCAAGACACCAGGGGGCGACTGAAGCTTTCTTT.

The DNA of the CDR3 is TGTGCCAGCTCACCGAACAGGGGTCCGATGGAGCAGTACTTC. It codes for CASSPNRGPMEQYF. The V gene is TRBV18, the J gene TRBJ2-7; 7 nucleotides match TRBD1. CDR3 length equals 14 residues. Germline CDR1 KGHSH, CDR2 LQKENI. After removal of 3 bases from V and 7 bases from J, the junction contained 9 bases not matched to a gene.

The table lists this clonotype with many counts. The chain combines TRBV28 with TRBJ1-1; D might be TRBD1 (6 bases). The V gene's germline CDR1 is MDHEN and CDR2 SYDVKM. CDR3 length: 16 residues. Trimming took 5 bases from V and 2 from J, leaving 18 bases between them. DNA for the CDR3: TGTGCCAGCAGTCCAAACACCGGGACACTAAACACTGAAGCTTTCTTT. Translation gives CASSPNTGTLNTEAFF.

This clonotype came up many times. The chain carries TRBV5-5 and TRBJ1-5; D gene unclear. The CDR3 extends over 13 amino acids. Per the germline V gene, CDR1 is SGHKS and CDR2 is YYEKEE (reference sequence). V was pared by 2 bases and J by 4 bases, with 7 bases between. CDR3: CASSFDPNQPQHF. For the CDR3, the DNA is TGTGCCAGCAGCTTTGATCCGAATCAGCCCCAGCATTTT.

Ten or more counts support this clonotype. This CDR3 is CASSYRLAGFNEQFF. The CDR3 DNA reads as TGTGCCAGCAGCTATCGACTAGCGGGTTTCAATGAGCAGTTCTTC. V gene TRBV5-4 combines with J gene TRBJ2-1; 10 bases map to TRBD2. This CDR3 is 15 amino acids long. Germline V lookup: CDR1 SGHNT, CDR2 YYREEE (reference sequence). The V and J ends lost 3 bases and 6 bases, in that order; junction bases with no gene match: 6.

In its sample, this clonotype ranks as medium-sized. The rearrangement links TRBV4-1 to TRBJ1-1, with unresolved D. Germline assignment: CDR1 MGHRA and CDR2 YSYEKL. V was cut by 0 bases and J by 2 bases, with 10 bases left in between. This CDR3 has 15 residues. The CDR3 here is CASSQDYSSNTEAFF. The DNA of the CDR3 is TGCGCCAGCAGCCAAGATTACAGTAGTAACACTGAAGCTTTCTTT.

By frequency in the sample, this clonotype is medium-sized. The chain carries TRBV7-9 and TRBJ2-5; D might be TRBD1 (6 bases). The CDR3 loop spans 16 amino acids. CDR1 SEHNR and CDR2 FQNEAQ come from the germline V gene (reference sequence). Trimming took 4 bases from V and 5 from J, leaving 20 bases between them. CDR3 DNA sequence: TGTGCCAGCAGCTATCCCCCCGGACAGTCGGTGGAGACCCAGTACTTC. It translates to CASSYPPGQSVETQYF.

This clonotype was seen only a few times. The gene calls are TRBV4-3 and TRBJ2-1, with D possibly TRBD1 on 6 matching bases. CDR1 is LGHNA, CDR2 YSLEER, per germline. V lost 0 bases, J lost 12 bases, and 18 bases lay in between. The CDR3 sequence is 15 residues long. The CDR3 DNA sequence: TGCGCCAGCAGCCAAGAATACCGGACAGATTTTACGCAGTTCTTC. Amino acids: CASSQEYRTDFTQFF.

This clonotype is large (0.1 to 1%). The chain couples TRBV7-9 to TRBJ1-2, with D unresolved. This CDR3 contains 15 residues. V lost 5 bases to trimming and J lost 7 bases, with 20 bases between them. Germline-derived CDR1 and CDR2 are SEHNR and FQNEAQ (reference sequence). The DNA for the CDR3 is TGTGCCAGCAGCCCACCTGATGCCAGGTACTCTGGCTACACCTTC. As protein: CASSPPDARYSGYTF.

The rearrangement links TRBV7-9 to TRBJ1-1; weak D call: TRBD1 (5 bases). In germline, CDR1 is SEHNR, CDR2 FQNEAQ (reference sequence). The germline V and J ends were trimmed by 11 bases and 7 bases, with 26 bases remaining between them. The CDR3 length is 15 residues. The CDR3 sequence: CAGSAQMGSRGEAFF. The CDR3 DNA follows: TGTGCCGGGAGTGCCCAGATGGGGAGTAGGGGTGAAGCTTTCTTT.

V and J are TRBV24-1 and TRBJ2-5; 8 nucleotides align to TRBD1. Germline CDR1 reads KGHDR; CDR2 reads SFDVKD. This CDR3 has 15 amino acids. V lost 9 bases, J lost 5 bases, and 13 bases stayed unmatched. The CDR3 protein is CATGETGEIVETQYF. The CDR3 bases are TGTGCCACCGGGGAGACAGGGGAGATTGTGGAGACCCAGTACTTC.

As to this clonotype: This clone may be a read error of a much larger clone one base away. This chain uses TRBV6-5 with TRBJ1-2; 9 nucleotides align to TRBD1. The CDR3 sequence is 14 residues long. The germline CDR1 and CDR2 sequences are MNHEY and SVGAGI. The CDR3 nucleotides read TGTGCCAACAGTCCCTCCGGGACAGGGTCAGGCTACACCTTC. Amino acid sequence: CANSPSGTGSGYTF.

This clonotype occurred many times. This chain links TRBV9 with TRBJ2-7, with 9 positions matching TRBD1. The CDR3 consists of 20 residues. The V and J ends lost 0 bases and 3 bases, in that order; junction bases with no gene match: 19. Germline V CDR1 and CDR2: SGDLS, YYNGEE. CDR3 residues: CASSVGVAPGWTGDSYEQYF. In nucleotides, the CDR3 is TGTGCCAGCAGCGTAGGGGTAGCCCCGGGGTGGACAGGGGACAGCTACGAGCAGTACTTC.

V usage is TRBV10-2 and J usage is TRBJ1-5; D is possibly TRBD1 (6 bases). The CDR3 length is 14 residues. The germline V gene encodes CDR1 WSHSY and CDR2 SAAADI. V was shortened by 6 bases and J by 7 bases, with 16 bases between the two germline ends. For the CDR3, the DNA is TGCGCCAGCAGCGAATTACAGGGTCGGCAGCCCCAGCATTTT. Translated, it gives CASSELQGRQPQHF.

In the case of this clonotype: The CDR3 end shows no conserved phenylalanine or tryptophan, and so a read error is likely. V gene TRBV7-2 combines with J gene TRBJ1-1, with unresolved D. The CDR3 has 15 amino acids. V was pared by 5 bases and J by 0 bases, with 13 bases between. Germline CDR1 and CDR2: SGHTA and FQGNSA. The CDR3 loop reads CASSLDAAVNTEAFL. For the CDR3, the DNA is TGTGCCAGCAGCCTAGACGCGGCGGTGAACACTGAAGCTTTCCTT.

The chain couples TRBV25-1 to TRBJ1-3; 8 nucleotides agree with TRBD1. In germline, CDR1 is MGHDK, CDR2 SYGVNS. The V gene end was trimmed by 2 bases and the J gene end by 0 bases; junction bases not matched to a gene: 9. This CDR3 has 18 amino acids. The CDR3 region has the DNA TGTGCCAGCAGTGAAATAGAGACAGGGGTTTTCTCTGGAAACACCATATATTTT. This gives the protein CASSEIETGVFSGNTIYF.

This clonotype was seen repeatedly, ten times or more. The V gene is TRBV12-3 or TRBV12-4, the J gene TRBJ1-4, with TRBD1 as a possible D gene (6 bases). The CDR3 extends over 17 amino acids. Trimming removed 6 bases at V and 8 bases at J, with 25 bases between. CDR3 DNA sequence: TGTGCCAGCAGGCTTTGGGACCCAGGGGCAAGAGGGGAAAAACTGTTTTTT. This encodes CASRLWDPGARGEKLFF.